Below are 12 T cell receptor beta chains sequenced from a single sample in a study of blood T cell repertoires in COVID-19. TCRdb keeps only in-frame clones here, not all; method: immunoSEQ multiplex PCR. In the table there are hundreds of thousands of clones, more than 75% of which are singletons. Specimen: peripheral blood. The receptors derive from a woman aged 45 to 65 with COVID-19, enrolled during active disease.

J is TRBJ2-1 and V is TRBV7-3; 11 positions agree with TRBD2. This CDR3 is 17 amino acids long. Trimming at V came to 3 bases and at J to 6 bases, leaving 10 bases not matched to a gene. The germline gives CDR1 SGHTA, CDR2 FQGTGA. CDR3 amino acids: CASSFSPTSGSGNEQFF. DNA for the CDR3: TGTGCCAGCAGCTTTTCCCCCACTAGCGGGAGTGGCAATGAGCAGTTCTTC.

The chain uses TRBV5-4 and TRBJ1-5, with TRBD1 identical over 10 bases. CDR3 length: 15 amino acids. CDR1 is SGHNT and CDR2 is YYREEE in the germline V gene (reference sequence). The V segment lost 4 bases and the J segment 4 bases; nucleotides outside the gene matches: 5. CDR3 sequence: CASSLGTGANQPQHF. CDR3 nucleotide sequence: TGTGCCAGCAGCCTCGGGACAGGGGCTAATCAGCCCCAGCATTTT.

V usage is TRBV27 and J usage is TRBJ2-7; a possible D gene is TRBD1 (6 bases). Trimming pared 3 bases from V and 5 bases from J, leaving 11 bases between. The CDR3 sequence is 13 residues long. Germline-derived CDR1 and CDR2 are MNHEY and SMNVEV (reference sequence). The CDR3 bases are TGTGCCAGCAGTTTGGCGCAGGGGCACGAGCAGTACTTC. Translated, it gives CASSLAQGHEQYF.

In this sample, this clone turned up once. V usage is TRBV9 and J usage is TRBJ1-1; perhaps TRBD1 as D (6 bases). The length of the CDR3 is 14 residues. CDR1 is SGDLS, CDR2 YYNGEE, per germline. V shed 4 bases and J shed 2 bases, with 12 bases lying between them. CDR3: CASSYRALNTEAFF. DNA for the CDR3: TGTGCCAGCAGCTACAGGGCTCTCAACACTGAAGCTTTCTTT.

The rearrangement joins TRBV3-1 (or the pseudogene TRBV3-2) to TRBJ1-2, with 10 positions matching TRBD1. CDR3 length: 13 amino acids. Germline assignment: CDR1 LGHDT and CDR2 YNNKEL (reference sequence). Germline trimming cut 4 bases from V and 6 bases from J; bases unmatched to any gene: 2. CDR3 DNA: TGTGCCAGCAGCCCGGGACAGGGGAATGGCTACACCTTC. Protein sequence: CASSPGQGNGYTF.

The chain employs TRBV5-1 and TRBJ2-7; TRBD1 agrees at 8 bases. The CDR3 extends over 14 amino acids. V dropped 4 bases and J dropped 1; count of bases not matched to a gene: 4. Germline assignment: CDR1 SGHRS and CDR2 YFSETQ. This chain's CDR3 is CASSQQGGSYEQYF. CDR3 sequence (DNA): TGCGCCAGCAGCCAACAGGGGGGATCCTACGAGCAGTACTTC.

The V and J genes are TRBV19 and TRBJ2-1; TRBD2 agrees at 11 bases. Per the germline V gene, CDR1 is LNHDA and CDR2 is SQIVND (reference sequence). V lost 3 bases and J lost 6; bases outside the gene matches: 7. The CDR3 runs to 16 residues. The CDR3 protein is CASSMIAGGSPNEQFF. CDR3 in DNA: TGTGCCAGTAGTATGATAGCGGGAGGGTCGCCCAATGAGCAGTTCTTC.

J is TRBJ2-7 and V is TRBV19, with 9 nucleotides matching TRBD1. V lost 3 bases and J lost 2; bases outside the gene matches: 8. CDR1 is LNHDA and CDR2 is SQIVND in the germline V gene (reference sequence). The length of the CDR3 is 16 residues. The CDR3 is CASSILTGGPTYEQYF. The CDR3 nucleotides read TGTGCCAGTAGTATTCTAACAGGGGGCCCGACCTACGAGCAGTACTTC.

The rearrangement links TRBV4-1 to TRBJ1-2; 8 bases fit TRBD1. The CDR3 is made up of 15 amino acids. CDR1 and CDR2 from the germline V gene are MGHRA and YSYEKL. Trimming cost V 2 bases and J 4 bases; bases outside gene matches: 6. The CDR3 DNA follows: TGCGCCAGCAGCCAACCTTGGACAGGGACCTATGGCTACACCTTC. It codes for CASSQPWTGTYGYTF.

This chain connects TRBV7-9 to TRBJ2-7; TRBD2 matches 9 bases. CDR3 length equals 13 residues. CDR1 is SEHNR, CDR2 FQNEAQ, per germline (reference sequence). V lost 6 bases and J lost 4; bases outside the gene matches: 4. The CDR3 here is CASRASGAYEQYF. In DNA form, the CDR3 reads TGTGCCAGCAGGGCTAGCGGGGCTTACGAGCAGTACTTC. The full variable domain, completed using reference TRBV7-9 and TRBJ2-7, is DTGVSQNPRHKITKRGQNVTFRCDPISEHNRLYWYRQTLGQGPEFLTYFQNEAQLEKSRLLSDRFSAERPKGSFSTLEIQRTEQGDSAMYLCASRASGAYEQYFGPGTRLTVT.

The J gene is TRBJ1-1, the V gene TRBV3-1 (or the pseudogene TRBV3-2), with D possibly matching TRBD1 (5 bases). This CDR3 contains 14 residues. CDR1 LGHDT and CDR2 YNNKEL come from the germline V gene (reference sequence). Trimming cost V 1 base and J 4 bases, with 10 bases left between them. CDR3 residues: CASSQGQGGTEAFF. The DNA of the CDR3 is TGTGCCAGCAGCCAAGGGCAGGGAGGCACTGAAGCTTTCTTT.

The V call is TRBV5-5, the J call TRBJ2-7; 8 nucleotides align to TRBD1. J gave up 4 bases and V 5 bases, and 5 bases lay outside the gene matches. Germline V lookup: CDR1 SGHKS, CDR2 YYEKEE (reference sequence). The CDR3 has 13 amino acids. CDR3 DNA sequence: TGTGCCAGCAGACGGACAGGGCCATACGAGCAGTACTTC. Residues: CASRRTGPYEQYF.